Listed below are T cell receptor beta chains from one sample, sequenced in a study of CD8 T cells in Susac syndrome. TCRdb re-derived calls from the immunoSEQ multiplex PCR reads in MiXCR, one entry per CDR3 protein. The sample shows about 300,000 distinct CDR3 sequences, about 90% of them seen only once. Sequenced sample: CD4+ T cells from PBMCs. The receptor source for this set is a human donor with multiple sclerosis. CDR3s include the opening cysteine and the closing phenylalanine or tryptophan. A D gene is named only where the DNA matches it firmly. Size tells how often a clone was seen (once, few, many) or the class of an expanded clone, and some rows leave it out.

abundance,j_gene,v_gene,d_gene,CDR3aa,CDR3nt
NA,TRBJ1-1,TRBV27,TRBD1,CASRPVRQGPKGRFEAFF,TGTGCCAGCAGGCCGGTACGACAGGGCCCGAAGGGGCGGTTTGAAGCTTTCTTT
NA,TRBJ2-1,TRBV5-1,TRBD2,CASSPITSGSSYYNEQFF,TGCGCCAGCAGCCCGATAACTAGCGGGAGTTCCTACTACAATGAGCAGTTCTTC
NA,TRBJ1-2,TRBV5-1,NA,CASSSDRNLNYGYTF,TGCGCCAGCAGCTCCGACAGGAACTTGAACTATGGCTACACCTTC
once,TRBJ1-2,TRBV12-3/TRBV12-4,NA,CASSRWGVLYGYTF,TGTGCCAGCAGCCGGTGGGGGGTATTATATGGCTACACCTTC
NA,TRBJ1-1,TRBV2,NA,CASTVRAATEAFF,TGTGCCAGCACCGTCCGGGCCGCCACTGAAGCTTTCTTT
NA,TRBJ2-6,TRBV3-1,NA,CASSQAVTGANVLTF,TGTGCCAGCAGCCAAGCGGTAACTGGGGCCAACGTCCTGACTTTC
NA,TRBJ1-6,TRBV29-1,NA,CSVEVGRGSPLHF,TGCAGCGTTGAAGTGGGGAGGGGCTCACCCCTCCACTTT
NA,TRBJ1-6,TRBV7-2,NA,CASRRVLGDSPLHF,TGTGCCAGCAGACGGGTCCTAGGAGATTCACCCCTCCACTTT
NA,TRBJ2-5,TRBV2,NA,CASSPGAGQETQYF,TGTGCCAGCAGTCCGGGTGCGGGGCAAGAGACCCAGTACTTC
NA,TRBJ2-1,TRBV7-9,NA,CASSLVPEVHEQFF,TGTGCCAGCAGCTTAGTGCCAGAGGTCCATGAGCAGTTCTTC
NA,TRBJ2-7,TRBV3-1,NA,CASSRLRAAYEQYF,TGTGCCAGCAGCCGGCTCAGGGCCGCCTACGAGCAGTACTTC
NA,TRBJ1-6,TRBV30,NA,CAWMPRQNSPLHF,TGTGCCTGGATGCCCCGACAGAATTCACCCCTCCACTTT
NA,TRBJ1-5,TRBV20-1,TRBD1,CSAQEPGQGNQPQHF,TGCAGTGCGCAAGAACCGGGACAGGGAAATCAGCCCCAGCATTTT
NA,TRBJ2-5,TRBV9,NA,CASSVEVARETQYF,TGTGCCAGCAGCGTAGAAGTAGCGCGGGAGACCCAGTACTTC
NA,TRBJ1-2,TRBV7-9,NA,CASRPTSAPYGYTF,TGTGCCAGCAGGCCGACCTCCGCCCCCTATGGCTACACCTTC
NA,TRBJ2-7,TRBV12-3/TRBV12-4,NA,CASSWLAEQYF,TGTGCCAGCAGTTGGCTGGCCGAGCAGTACTTC
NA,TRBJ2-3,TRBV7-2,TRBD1,CASPKGALSTDTQYF,TGTGCCAGCCCGAAGGGGGCATTAAGCACAGATACGCAGTATTTT
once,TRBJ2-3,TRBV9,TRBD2,CASSVGVGLAGSTDTQYF,TGTGCCAGCAGCGTAGGAGTAGGGCTAGCGGGGAGCACAGATACGCAGTATTTT
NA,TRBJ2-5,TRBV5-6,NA,CASSLDVRKTQYF,TGTGCCAGCAGCTTGGACGTGCGTAAGACCCAGTACTTC
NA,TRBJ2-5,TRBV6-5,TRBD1,CASSKRDSRVRTQYF,TGTGCCAGCAGTAAACGGGACAGCCGCGTTAGGACCCAGTACTTC
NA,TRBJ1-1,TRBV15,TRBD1,CATSVTGVGTEAFF,TGTGCCACCAGCGTGACAGGGGTCGGCACTGAAGCTTTCTTT
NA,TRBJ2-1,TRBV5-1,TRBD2,CASSPGTSGGGLYNEQFF,TGCGCCAGCAGCCCAGGGACTAGCGGGGGTGGATTATACAATGAGCAGTTCTTC
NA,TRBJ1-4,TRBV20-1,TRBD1,CSARPGGGVQEKLFF,TGCAGTGCTAGGCCAGGGGGGGGTGTGCAGGAAAAACTGTTTTTT
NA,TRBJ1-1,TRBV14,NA,CASSQQQNTEAFF,TGTGCCAGCAGCCAACAGCAGAACACTGAAGCTTTCTTT
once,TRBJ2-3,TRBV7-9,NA,CASSRDMISTDTQYF,TGTGCCAGCAGCCGGGACATGATCAGCACAGATACGCAGTATTTT
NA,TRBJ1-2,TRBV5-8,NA,CASSLIGGNYGYTF,TGTGCCAGCAGCTTGATCGGGGGTAACTATGGCTACACCTTC
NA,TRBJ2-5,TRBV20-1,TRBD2,CSASLEAGGGETQYF,TGCAGTGCTAGTTTAGAGGCGGGAGGAGGGGAGACCCAGTACTTC
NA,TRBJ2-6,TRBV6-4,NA,CASSDGRSGANVLTF,TGTGCCAGCAGTGACGGCCGCTCTGGGGCCAACGTCCTGACTTTC
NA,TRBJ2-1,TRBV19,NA,CASSIRLSSYNEQFF,TGTGCCAGTAGTATTAGACTAAGCTCCTACAATGAGCAGTTCTTC
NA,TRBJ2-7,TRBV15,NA,CATSRVSTQLKYEQYF,TGTGCCACCAGCAGAGTTTCGACCCAGCTTAAATACGAGCAGTACTTC
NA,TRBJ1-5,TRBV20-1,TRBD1,CSAFDPRDRGALNSNQPQHF,TGCAGCGCCTTTGACCCTCGTGACAGGGGGGCGTTGAATAGCAATCAGCCCCAGCATTTT
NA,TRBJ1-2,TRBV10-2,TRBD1,CASLGQGLNGYTF,TGCGCCAGCCTGGGACAGGGGTTGAATGGCTACACCTTC
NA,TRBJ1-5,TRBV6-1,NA,CASSVPRQPQHF,TGTGCCAGCAGTGTGCCACGCCAGCCCCAGCATTTT
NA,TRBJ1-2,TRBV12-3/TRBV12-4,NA,CASSSGQIYGYTF,TGTGCCAGCAGTTCGGGGCAGATCTATGGCTACACCTTC
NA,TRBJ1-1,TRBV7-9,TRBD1,CASSPRTGRTEAFF,TGTGCCAGCAGCCCAAGGACAGGGCGCACTGAAGCTTTCTTT
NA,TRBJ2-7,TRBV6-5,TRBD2,CASSYSGLAGGEQYF,TGTGCCAGCAGTTACTCGGGACTAGCGGGAGGCGAGCAGTACTTC
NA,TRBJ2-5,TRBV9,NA,CASSEAGMETQYF,TGTGCCAGCAGCGAAGCAGGGATGGAGACCCAGTACTTC
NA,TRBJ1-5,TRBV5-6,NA,CASSLDRHPSDQPQHF,TGTGCCAGCAGCTTGGATCGCCATCCCTCTGATCAGCCCCAGCATTTT
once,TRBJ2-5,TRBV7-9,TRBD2,CARGSGGAGETQYF,TGTGCCAGGGGTAGCGGGGGCGCGGGGGAGACCCAGTACTTC
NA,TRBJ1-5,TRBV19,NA,CASSISAGLKPQHF,TGTGCCAGTAGTATCAGCGCCGGGCTGAAGCCCCAGCATTTT
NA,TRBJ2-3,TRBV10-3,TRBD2,CAISAMTSGRSDTQYF,TGTGCCATCAGTGCCATGACTAGCGGGAGATCAGATACGCAGTATTTT